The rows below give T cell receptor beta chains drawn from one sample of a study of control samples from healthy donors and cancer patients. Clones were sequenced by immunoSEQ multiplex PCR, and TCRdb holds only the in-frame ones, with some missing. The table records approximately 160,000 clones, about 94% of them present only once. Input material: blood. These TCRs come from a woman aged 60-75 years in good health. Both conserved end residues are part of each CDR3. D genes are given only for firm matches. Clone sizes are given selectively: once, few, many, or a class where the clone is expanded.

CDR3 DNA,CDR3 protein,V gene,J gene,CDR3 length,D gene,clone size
TGTGCCAGCAGCTTAGGGACGGGCCTTAATGAGAGACTGTTTTTT,CASSLGTGLNERLFF,TRBV5-8,TRBJ1-4,15,-,-
TGTGCCAGCAGCCGCGGACAACCGAACACTGAAGCTTTCTTT,CASSRGQPNTEAFF,TRBV3-1/TRBV3-2,TRBJ1-1,14,-,-
TGTGCCAGTAGTAGCCGGGACAGGGGGCCTAAGAACACTGAAGCTTTCTTT,CASSSRDRGPKNTEAFF,TRBV19,TRBJ1-1,17,TRBD1,-
TGTGCCAGCAGCAGAACCTTGACAGGTACAGATACGCAGTATTTT,CASSRTLTGTDTQYF,TRBV3-1/TRBV3-2,TRBJ2-3,15,-,once
TGTGCCAGCAGGGCAGGGGTCACCGGGGAGCTGTTTTTT,CASRAGVTGELFF,TRBV6-5,TRBJ2-2,13,-,once
TGCAGCCCGTTTCGTGGCACTGAAGCTTTCTTT,CSPFRGTEAFF,TRBV29-1,TRBJ1-1,11,-,-
TGTGCCAGCAGCGTACTCCAGGGACTAGCCGCAGATACGCAGTATTTT,CASSVLQGLAADTQYF,TRBV9,TRBJ2-3,16,TRBD2,-
TGTGCCAGTCTCGGCGAACAGGGCTATAGCAATCAGCCCCAGCATTTT,CASLGEQGYSNQPQHF,TRBV19,TRBJ1-5,16,-,-
TGTGCCAGCAGTCCGACGGGATTTGGTCAGCCCCAGCATTTT,CASSPTGFGQPQHF,TRBV7-9,TRBJ1-5,14,-,-
TGTGCCAGTGGAAACGGGGGCCTTAGAGATGAGCAGTTCTTC,CASGNGGLRDEQFF,TRBV19,TRBJ2-1,14,-,-
TGTGCCAGCAGCCGATCGGGACAGCTCTCTGGAAACACCATATATTTT,CASSRSGQLSGNTIYF,TRBV7-9,TRBJ1-3,16,TRBD1,-
TGTGCCAGCTCGCGCGGGACTAGCGGGGGGGTCAATGAGCAGTTCTTC,CASSRGTSGGVNEQFF,TRBV18,TRBJ2-1,16,TRBD2,once
TGTGCCACCAGCCTAGTTCGGGGGATAGGCTATGGCTACACCTTC,CATSLVRGIGYGYTF,TRBV15,TRBJ1-2,15,-,-
TGTGCCAGCAGCGCACTAGCGGGGAGCTCCTACAATGAGCAGTTCTTC,CASSALAGSSYNEQFF,TRBV2,TRBJ2-1,16,TRBD2,-
TGTGCCAGCTCACCTTACTCGGGTATCACTGAAGCTTTCTTT,CASSPYSGITEAFF,TRBV18,TRBJ1-1,14,-,-
TGTGCCAGTAGTATAGTGACAGCGAACACTGAAGCTTTCTTT,CASSIVTANTEAFF,TRBV19,TRBJ1-1,14,-,few
TGTGCCAGCAGCTTGGCGGGGGGGCCCTATTACGAGCAGTACTTC,CASSLAGGPYYEQYF,TRBV5-5,TRBJ2-7,15,TRBD2,-
TGTGCCAGAACAGGGTATGAAAAACTGTTTTTT,CARTGYEKLFF,TRBV3-1/TRBV3-2,TRBJ1-4,11,-,-
TGTGCCAGCAGTTACAGACTGCAAGAGACCCAGTACTTC,CASSYRLQETQYF,TRBV6-5,TRBJ2-5,13,-,-
TGTGCCAGCAGTCAATCTACAGGGGTAGGATACGAGCAGTACTTC,CASSQSTGVGYEQYF,TRBV3-1/TRBV3-2,TRBJ2-7,15,TRBD1,-
TGTGCCAGCACTTGGGACAGGTCGAACACTGAAGCTTTCTTT,CASTWDRSNTEAFF,TRBV2,TRBJ1-1,14,TRBD1,-
TGTGCCAGCAGTAAAACAGCGTTCATGAACACTGAAGCTTTCTTT,CASSKTAFMNTEAFF,TRBV27,TRBJ1-1,15,-,-
TGTGCCAGCAGCCCGATGAGTCCCGCCAATGAGCAGTTCTTC,CASSPMSPANEQFF,TRBV6-2/TRBV6-3,TRBJ2-1,14,-,-
TGTGCCAGCAGTGAATCTACCGCAACTAATGAAAAACTGTTTTTT,CASSESTATNEKLFF,TRBV2,TRBJ1-4,15,-,-
TGTGCCTGTGACGGGGGTTATGGCTACACCTTC,CACDGGYGYTF,TRBV30,TRBJ1-2,11,-,few
TGTGCCAGCAGCTTAACTAGTAGCACAGATACGCAGTATTTT,CASSLTSSTDTQYF,TRBV7-2,TRBJ2-3,14,-,-
TGTGCCAGCAGTTACATGCTGGGGGCGGAGACCCAGTACTTC,CASSYMLGAETQYF,TRBV6-5,TRBJ2-5,14,-,-
TGTGCCAGCTCCCCCGGGGGACAGACCACAGATACGCAGTATTTT,CASSPGGQTTDTQYF,TRBV18,TRBJ2-3,15,-,-
TGTGCCAGCAGCGTAGGAGGGTACCAAGAGACCCAGTACTTC,CASSVGGYQETQYF,TRBV9,TRBJ2-5,14,-,-
TGCGCCAGCAGCTTATCTGACTGGGCGAACACTGAAGCTTTCTTT,CASSLSDWANTEAFF,TRBV5-1,TRBJ1-1,15,-,-
TGTGCCAGCAGCTTAGGAGGGGAGGTTGAAGCTTTCTTT,CASSLGGEVEAFF,TRBV7-2,TRBJ1-1,13,-,-
TGTGCCAGCAGTTTTTCCCCCGGGACAGGCGCCTACGAGCAGTACTTC,CASSFSPGTGAYEQYF,TRBV27,TRBJ2-7,16,TRBD1,-
TGTGCCAGCAGTGCCCAGGGCTTTGGTGAAGCTTTCTTT,CASSAQGFGEAFF,TRBV2,TRBJ1-1,13,-,-
TGTGCCAGCTCTCGAACCGGGACAGGCAAAGGCTACACCTTC,CASSRTGTGKGYTF,TRBV18,TRBJ1-2,14,TRBD1,-
TGTGCCTGGAGTGTATTAACCGGAGGGGTGGCTTTCTTT,CAWSVLTGGVAFF,TRBV30,TRBJ1-1,13,-,-
TGCAGCGCGATGAGCTCCTACAATGAGCAGTTCTTC,CSAMSSYNEQFF,TRBV29-1,TRBJ2-1,12,-,-
TGTGCCAGCAGTTGGGACAAGGTTTCGGAAAAACTGTTTTTT,CASSWDKVSEKLFF,TRBV6-2/TRBV6-3,TRBJ1-4,14,-,-
TGCAGTGCTAGTCAGTCCTTAGCCTGGGAGACCCAGTACTTC,CSASQSLAWETQYF,TRBV20-1,TRBJ2-5,14,-,-
TGTGCCAGCAGCCAAGATTTGCGGGGGAGCTCCTACAATGAGCAGTTCTTC,CASSQDLRGSSYNEQFF,TRBV3-1/TRBV3-2,TRBJ2-1,17,TRBD2,-
TGTGCCAGCTCACCGTCGACAGGGGGACAGACCCAGTACTTC,CASSPSTGGQTQYF,TRBV18,TRBJ2-5,14,TRBD1,few
TGTGCCAGCAGCTTGGCCGGGGGGTCTAGCACAGATACGCAGTATTTT,CASSLAGGSSTDTQYF,TRBV5-5,TRBJ2-3,16,TRBD2,-
TGCGCCAGCAGCCAAGCCGGCAGGGAGTATGGCTACACCTTC,CASSQAGREYGYTF,TRBV4-3,TRBJ1-2,14,-,-
TGTGCCAGCAGTGCCAACAGGGCCTCGAACACTGAAGCTTTCTTT,CASSANRASNTEAFF,TRBV6-2/TRBV6-3,TRBJ1-1,15,-,-
TGCGCCAGCAGGACTAGCGGGGGGGGTGAGACCCAGTACTTC,CASRTSGGGETQYF,TRBV5-1,TRBJ2-5,14,TRBD2,-
TGTGCCAGCAGCTTAGGGGTAAGGTGGGAAAAACTGTTTTTT,CASSLGVRWEKLFF,TRBV7-2,TRBJ1-4,14,-,-
TGTGCCAGCAGCCAACTTCCGGGACAGGGAGACAATGAGCAGTTCTTC,CASSQLPGQGDNEQFF,TRBV14,TRBJ2-1,16,TRBD1,many
TGTGCCAGCAGTGCTAAGGGAAGGACTGAAGCTTTCTTT,CASSAKGRTEAFF,TRBV2,TRBJ1-1,13,-,-
TGTGCCAGCAGTCAAATTAGCGGGGGGGCCGTCCACGAGCAGTACTTC,CASSQISGGAVHEQYF,TRBV6-2/TRBV6-3,TRBJ2-7,16,TRBD2,-
TGTGCCAGTAAACCGACAGGGATCGACTATGGCTACACCTTC,CASKPTGIDYGYTF,TRBV19,TRBJ1-2,14,TRBD1,-
TGTGCCAGCAGCTTAAACCCCGCCGGGGGCACTGAAGCTTTCTTT,CASSLNPAGGTEAFF,TRBV7-3,TRBJ1-1,15,-,once
TGTGCCAGTAGTATTCAGATCCGGGGGAGGGAGAATTACTACACCTTC,CASSIQIRGRENYYTF,TRBV19,TRBJ1-2,16,-,-
TGTGCCAGCAGCTTCCAAACCGGGACAGGGTTTGGCTACACCTTC,CASSFQTGTGFGYTF,TRBV5-5,TRBJ1-2,15,TRBD1,-
TGTGCCAGTAGTATAGTGATGGGCACTGAAGCTTTCTTT,CASSIVMGTEAFF,TRBV19,TRBJ1-1,13,-,-
TGTGCCAGCAGCCCCTCCGGGGGAGACTATGGCTACACCTTC,CASSPSGGDYGYTF,TRBV9,TRBJ1-2,14,-,-
TGTGCCAGCAGCTTGGGGGGGCCCACCTACGAGCAGTACTTC,CASSLGGPTYEQYF,TRBV11-3,TRBJ2-7,14,-,once
TGTGCCAGCAGTCCCCGACTAGCGGGGGGCCTCTCCGAGCAGTACTTC,CASSPRLAGGLSEQYF,TRBV2,TRBJ2-7,16,TRBD2,-
TGTGCCAGCAGCCAAAGCTTAGGTGTTGCTAGCGGGGGTACGCAGTATTTT,CASSQSLGVASGGTQYF,TRBV13,TRBJ2-3,17,TRBD2,few
TGTGCCAGCAGTATTGACTTCCCCCCCTACAATGAGCAGTTCTTC,CASSIDFPPYNEQFF,TRBV6-2/TRBV6-3,TRBJ2-1,15,-,-